This T cell receptor beta chain was captured by sequencing in a study of blood T cells in healthy people across ages. Germline lookup yields CDR1 SGHAT and CDR2 FQNNGV. Unmatched junction bases numbered 4, after V lost 1 base and J lost 7 bases. The length of the CDR3 is 14 residues. Every sample gave at least 5.5 micrograms of total RNA when it was extracted. Combining a sample-barcoded 5' primer with a J-beta primer mix, a second PCR ran for about 7 to 11 cycles. Every cDNA molecule carried a tag from a template-switch adaptor bearing 12 random nucleotides. TCRdb re-derived calls from the 5' RACE reads in MiXCR, one entry per CDR3 protein. The sample has about 1.4 million distinct CDR3 sequences; around 59% are singletons.

The sequencing sample was made of blood. This chain joins TRBV11-2 and TRBJ2-1, with 7 bases identical to TRBD2. The source of this sequence is a man younger than 30 in good health. The CDR3 DNA follows: TGTGCCAGCAGCTTAGGTAGTAGCGGGAATGAGCAGTTCTTC. This codes for CASSLGSSGNEQFF.